The present entry profiles one TCR beta chain with its context. Its specificity is not known. The data are from a study of T-cell memory formation after mild COVID-19. Study-level background: Clustering of TCRs was largely donor specific.

Study conclusions and caveats: Shrinking CD4+ clones were chiefly CM and EM; CD8+ ones were chiefly EMRA. Clones that contracted from day 15 to 85 were balanced CD4/CD8, while later expanders leaned CD4+. In pre-infection memory, a portion of responding clones appeared, which suggested that cross-reactive memory joined.

Germline V gene lookup returns CDR1 GTSNPN and CDR2 SVGIG (reference sequence). V was trimmed by 2 bases and J by 5 bases, leaving 12 bases between them. This CDR3 is 13 amino acids long. One entry per CDR3 protein, called by TCRdb with MiXCR from the 5' RACE reads. Of hundreds of thousands of distinct CDR3 sequences listed, over 15% are singletons. This rearrangement joins TRBV30 to TRBJ2-5; tentative D call: TRBD1 (5 bases). Sequences were obtained from PBMCs or a T cell subset sorted from them (not recorded which). This sequence originates from a man between 18 and 35 years old who had mild COVID-19 (a few samples of this study predate the infection). Cell type and time point are not known. The CDR3: CAWSPQGRETQYF. DNA of the CDR3: TGTGCCTGGAGTCCCCAGGGTAGGGAGACCCAGTACTTC.